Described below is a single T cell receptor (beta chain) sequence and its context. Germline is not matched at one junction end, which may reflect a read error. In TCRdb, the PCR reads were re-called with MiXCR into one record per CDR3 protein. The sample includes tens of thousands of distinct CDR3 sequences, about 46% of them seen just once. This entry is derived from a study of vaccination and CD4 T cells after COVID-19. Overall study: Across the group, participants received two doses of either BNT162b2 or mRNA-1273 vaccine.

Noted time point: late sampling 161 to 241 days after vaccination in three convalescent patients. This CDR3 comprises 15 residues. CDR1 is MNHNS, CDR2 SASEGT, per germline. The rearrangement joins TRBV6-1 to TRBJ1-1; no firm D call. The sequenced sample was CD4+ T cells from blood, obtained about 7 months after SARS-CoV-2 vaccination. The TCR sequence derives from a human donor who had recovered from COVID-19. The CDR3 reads CANSDPWMRNTEAFF. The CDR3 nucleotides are TGTGCCAACAGTGATCCGTGGATGCGGAACACTGAAGCTTTCTTT.